A selection of T cell receptor beta chains follows, all from one sample in a study of blood T cell repertoires in COVID-19. Produced via immunoSEQ multiplex PCR; TCRdb's table is partial and in-frame only. The sample has some 200,000 clones; 70% to 90% are singletons. Input material: peripheral blood. The source of these receptors is a man aged 55 to 70 with active or convalescent COVID-19. The CDR3 runs from the conserved cysteine through the conserved F or W. A D gene is named only where the DNA matches it firmly. A clone size is listed for some rows: how often the clone was seen (once, few, many), or a class if it is expanded.

v_call	j_call	clone_size	d_call	cdr3_aa	cdr3_nt
TRBV2	TRBJ1-5	-	TRBD1	CASSWDRGGSNQPQHF	TGTGCCAGCAGTTGGGACAGGGGGGGAAGCAATCAGCCCCAGCATTTT
TRBV2	TRBJ1-3	-	TRBD1	CASKGQLSGNTIYF	TGTGCCAGCAAGGGACAGCTCTCTGGAAACACCATATATTTT
TRBV6-5	TRBJ2-1	-	-	CASRNDRTYNEQFF	TGTGCCAGCAGAAACGACAGGACCTACAATGAGCAGTTCTTC
TRBV2	TRBJ2-5	-	TRBD2	CASRLAGALGETQYF	TGTGCCAGCAGGTTAGCGGGGGCCCTCGGAGAGACCCAGTACTTC
TRBV6-5	TRBJ1-3	-	-	CASRGGPGNTIYF	TGTGCCAGCAGGGGAGGGCCAGGAAACACCATATATTTT
TRBV15	TRBJ2-1	-	-	CATSSFDRRSYNEQFF	TGTGCCACCAGCAGTTTTGACAGGAGGTCCTACAATGAGCAGTTCTTC
TRBV5-1	TRBJ2-5	-	TRBD1	CASSLDRGGETQYF	TGCGCCAGCAGCTTGGACAGGGGCGGGGAGACCCAGTACTTC
TRBV18	TRBJ2-4	-	-	CASSPSTLAKNIQYF	TGTGCCAGCTCACCGTCGACACTAGCCAAAAACATTCAGTACTTC
TRBV19	TRBJ2-2	-	-	CASSIWRSAVGELFF	TGTGCCAGTAGTATTTGGCGGTCCGCTGTCGGGGAGCTGTTTTTT
TRBV30	TRBJ2-1	-	TRBD2	CAWSRGASGVYEQFF	TGTGCCTGGAGCAGGGGGGCTAGCGGGGTTTATGAGCAGTTCTTC
TRBV6-5	TRBJ1-2	-	-	CASSYSQGTYGYTF	TGTGCCAGCAGTTACTCCCAGGGCACCTATGGCTACACCTTC
TRBV5-6	TRBJ2-1	-	-	CASSSGTRGNEQFF	TGTGCCAGCAGCTCCGGGACAAGGGGTAATGAGCAGTTCTTC
TRBV19	TRBJ1-2	-	TRBD1	CASTPGTGGSYGYTF	TGTGCCAGTACCCCCGGGACAGGGGGCAGTTATGGCTACACCTTC
TRBV29-1	TRBJ1-2	few	-	CSVAGWSNYGYTF	TGCAGCGTCGCGGGGTGGTCCAACTATGGCTACACCTTC
TRBV5-1	TRBJ1-6	-	TRBD1	CASSPGGTGGDSPLHF	TGCGCCAGCAGCCCAGGGGGGACCGGGGGGGACTCACCCCTCCACTTT
TRBV5-4	TRBJ1-1	-	TRBD1	CASSSPAQGDGTEAFF	TGTGCCAGCAGCTCCCCGGCCCAGGGGGACGGCACTGAAGCTTTCTTT
TRBV12-5	TRBJ1-2	-	-	CASGWGLVSGYGYTF	TGTGCTAGTGGTTGGGGGCTGGTGAGTGGGTATGGCTACACCTTC
TRBV10-1	TRBJ1-1	-	-	CASRETLLTEAFF	TGCGCCAGCAGAGAGACCCTACTCACTGAAGCTTTCTTT
TRBV2	TRBJ2-3	-	-	CASSEVAVNSNTQYF	TGTGCCAGCAGTGAAGTAGCTGTGAATTCGAATACGCAGTATTTT
TRBV12-5	TRBJ1-5	few	-	CASGLEGNQPQHF	TGTGCTAGTGGTTTAGAGGGCAATCAGCCCCAGCATTTT
TRBV6-5	TRBJ2-2	-	TRBD1	CATVTGQANTGELFF	TGTGCCACGGTAACGGGACAGGCGAACACCGGGGAGCTGTTTTTT
TRBV3-1/TRBV3-2	TRBJ1-5	-	TRBD1	CASSQDRFYQPQHF	TGTGCCAGCAGCCAGGACAGGTTTTATCAGCCCCAGCATTTT
TRBV30	TRBJ2-7	-	TRBD1	CAWGTGTGFEQYF	TGTGCCTGGGGGACAGGGACCGGGTTCGAGCAGTACTTC
TRBV27	TRBJ2-7	-	-	CASSLAGTPTYEQYF	TGTGCCAGCAGTTTAGCCGGGACACCCACCTACGAGCAGTACTTC
TRBV29-1	TRBJ2-1	-	TRBD1	CSVGGPATGSYNEQFF	TGCAGCGTTGGGGGCCCGGCGACAGGGTCCTACAATGAGCAGTTCTTC
TRBV4-2	TRBJ2-5	-	TRBD1	CASSPWTGAKETQYF	TGTGCCAGCAGCCCATGGACAGGGGCTAAAGAGACCCAGTACTTC
TRBV6-6	TRBJ2-7	-	-	CASSYRDEQYF	TGTGCCAGCAGTTATCGGGACGAGCAGTACTTC
TRBV11-3	TRBJ1-2	-	TRBD1	CASSARTGGRGGYTF	TGTGCCAGCAGCGCCCGGACAGGGGGTCGGGGGGGCTACACCTTC
TRBV4-1	TRBJ2-7	-	TRBD2	CASSQGSGGGEQYF	TGCGCCAGCAGCCAAGGGTCCGGGGGGGGCGAGCAGTACTTC
TRBV4-1	TRBJ1-5	-	-	CASSRAGGQPQHF	TGCGCCAGCAGCCGGGCCGGGGGACAGCCCCAGCATTTT
TRBV11-2	TRBJ1-1	-	-	CASSSQGWTEAFF	TGTGCCAGCAGCTCGCAGGGGTGGACTGAAGCTTTCTTT
TRBV3-1/TRBV3-2	TRBJ2-5	-	-	CASSQAASVQETQYF	TGTGCCAGCAGCCAAGCGGCTAGCGTACAAGAGACCCAGTACTTC
TRBV9	TRBJ2-1	-	-	CASSVAWRGNEQFF	TGTGCCAGCAGCGTTGCATGGAGGGGCAATGAGCAGTTCTTC
TRBV3-1/TRBV3-2	TRBJ2-7	-	TRBD1	CASSQARTGGSEQYF	TGTGCCAGCAGCCAAGCCAGGACAGGGGGCTCCGAGCAGTACTTC
TRBV5-4	TRBJ2-3	-	TRBD2	CASSQGLAGVTDTQYF	TGTGCCAGCAGCCAAGGACTAGCGGGAGTCACAGATACGCAGTATTTT
TRBV2	TRBJ1-2	-	-	CASSGGFYGYTF	TGTGCCAGCAGTGGCGGATTCTATGGCTACACCTTC
TRBV5-1	TRBJ1-5	-	-	CASSLDGGGNQPQHF	TGCGCCAGCAGCTTGGACGGAGGAGGGAATCAGCCCCAGCATTTT
TRBV13	TRBJ2-1	-	TRBD1	CASSSGTGGGTLQFF	TGTGCCAGCAGCTCCGGGACAGGGGGCGGGACTCTGCAGTTCTTC
TRBV19	TRBJ1-5	-	-	CASSRGLYSNQPQHF	TGTGCCAGTAGTAGGGGACTGTATAGCAATCAGCCCCAGCATTTT
TRBV6-5	TRBJ1-1	once	-	CASSGYTEAFF	TGTGCCAGCTCAGGGTACACTGAAGCTTTCTTT
TRBV29-1	TRBJ1-2	-	TRBD1	CSVPGQGNYGYTF	TGCAGCGTACCGGGACAGGGTAACTATGGCTACACCTTC
TRBV2	TRBJ2-1	-	TRBD1	CASRVGQGGSNEQFF	TGTGCCAGCAGGGTGGGACAGGGGGGTTCCAATGAGCAGTTCTTC
TRBV2	TRBJ1-1	-	-	CASSFTTGTEAFF	TGTGCCAGCAGTTTTACCACAGGGACTGAAGCTTTCTTT
TRBV2	TRBJ2-5	-	TRBD1	CASRTGGIRGDGETQYF	TGTGCCAGCCGGACAGGGGGGATTCGAGGGGACGGAGAGACCCAGTACTTC
TRBV27	TRBJ1-1	-	TRBD1	CASRINRGAEAFF	TGTGCCAGCAGGATCAACAGGGGGGCTGAAGCTTTCTTT
TRBV5-1	TRBJ2-1	-	-	CASSSDNEQFF	TGCGCCAGCAGCTCTGACAATGAGCAGTTCTTC
TRBV25-1	TRBJ2-2	-	-	CASSELRELFF	TGTGCCAGCAGTGAACTCCGGGAGCTGTTTTTT
TRBV12-3/TRBV12-4	TRBJ2-4	few	TRBD1	CASSWTGLNIQYF	TGTGCCAGCAGTTGGACAGGGCTCAACATTCAGTACTTC
TRBV5-1	TRBJ1-5	-	-	CASRMGQNQPQHF	TGCGCCAGCAGGATGGGGCAGAATCAGCCCCAGCATTTT
TRBV7-7	TRBJ2-5	-	TRBD1	CASSLSGGEETQYF	TGTGCCAGCAGCTTATCAGGGGGAGAAGAGACCCAGTACTTC
TRBV6-5	TRBJ2-2	-	-	CASIKNTGELFF	TGTGCCAGCATCAAGAACACCGGGGAGCTGTTTTTT
TRBV6-1	TRBJ2-2	-	TRBD1	CASSVQGAQNTGELFF	TGTGCCAGCAGTGTTCAGGGGGCGCAGAACACCGGGGAGCTGTTTTTT
TRBV6-5	TRBJ1-3	-	-	CASSRTGSGNTIYF	TGTGCCAGCAGTCGTACAGGGTCTGGAAACACCATATATTTT
TRBV10-3	TRBJ2-6	-	-	CATLDREGSGANVLTF	TGTGCCACCCTGGACAGGGAGGGCTCTGGGGCCAACGTCCTGACTTTC